The 17 T cell receptor beta chains below were found in one sample sequenced in a study of blood T cell repertoires in COVID-19. Using immunoSEQ multiplex PCR, the repertoire was profiled, and TCRdb retains in-frame clones only, with some absent. The sample has around 300,000 clones, 75% to 90% seen once. Sequenced: PBMCs or T cells enriched from blood (not recorded which). Source of these receptors: a woman aged 40 to 50 who had recovered from COVID-19.

The chain is built from TRBV29-1 and TRBJ1-2; 10 bases align to TRBD1. Germline values: CDR1 SQVTM, CDR2 ANQGSEA. CDR3 size: 13 residues. J was trimmed by 4 bases and V by 8 bases; bases with no gene match: 7. The CDR3 sequence is CSTRQGASYGYTF. The DNA for the CDR3 is TGCAGCACGCGACAGGGGGCATCCTATGGCTACACCTTC.

The V and J genes are TRBV30 and TRBJ2-7, with 14 nucleotides matching TRBD2. The germline V gene encodes CDR1 GTSNPN and CDR2 SVGIG (reference sequence). After removal of 3 bases from V and 2 bases from J, the junction contained 9 bases not matched to a gene. The CDR3 extends over 17 amino acids. The CDR3 coding sequence is TGTGCCTGGAGACCGGGGACTAGCGGGGGCCCCCCCTACGAGCAGTACTTC. It is translated as CAWRPGTSGGPPYEQYF.

J is TRBJ2-7 and V is TRBV29-1, with D maybe TRBD2 (5 bases). The V and J ends lost 3 bases and 0 bases respectively, with 9 bases between them. This CDR3 has 13 residues. Germline lookup yields CDR1 SQVTM and CDR2 ANQGSEA. The CDR3 DNA reads TGCAGCGTTGATCGGGGAACCTCCTACGAGCAGTACTTC. This codes for CSVDRGTSYEQYF.

The CDR3 region is CASSLYPGTLHF. The CDR3 bases are TGTGCCAGCAGTTTATATCCCGGGACCCTCCACTTT. The V gene is TRBV27, the J gene TRBJ1-6; D is unclear. Trimming cost V 1 base and J 14 bases, with 9 bases left between them. Germline V gene sequence: CDR1 MNHEY, CDR2 SMNVEV (reference sequence). The CDR3 covers 12 residues.

This sequence joins TRBV12-3 or TRBV12-4 and TRBJ2-1, with D unresolved. Trimming shortened V by 3 bases and J by 7 bases, and 4 bases separated the two germline ends. The CDR3 is 11 residues long. The CDR3 region has the DNA TGTGCCAGCAGTTTCGCGAATGAGCAGTTCTTC. Residues: CASSFANEQFF.

The CDR3 spells CSVRGIYEQYF. CDR3 in DNA: TGCAGCGTTCGGGGGATCTACGAGCAGTACTTC. This sequence joins TRBV20-1 and TRBJ2-7; D may be TRBD2 (6 bases). The CDR3 totals 11 residues. Germline V CDR1 and CDR2: DFQATT, SNEGSKA (reference sequence).

V gene TRBV6-2 or TRBV6-3 combines with J gene TRBJ1-1; D is unresolved. There are 12 residues in the CDR3. V lost 5 bases and J 8 bases, leaving 12 bases between the germline ends. CDR1 MNHEY and CDR2 SVGEGT come from the germline V gene. The CDR3 bases are TGTGCCAGCAGTACTTCCGGGAGCGAAGCTTTCTTT. This gives the protein CASSTSGSEAFF.

This clone has just a few counts. The chain is built from TRBV7-2 and TRBJ1-6, with TRBD1 as a possible D gene (6 bases). Germline assignment: CDR1 SGHTA and CDR2 FQGNSA. The CDR3 spans 18 residues. The V gene lost 3 bases and the J gene lost 0 bases, with 15 bases spanning the gap. CDR3 nucleotide sequence: TGTGCCAGCAGCTTTCCAGGACAGTCGAGCTCCTATAATTCACCCCTCCACTTT. It yields the protein CASSFPGQSSSYNSPLHF.

This chain links TRBV18 with TRBJ2-3, with D maybe TRBD2 (5 bases). Germline V lookup: CDR1 KGHSH, CDR2 LQKENI. Trimming stripped 6 bases from V and 2 bases from J, with 15 bases between. The CDR3 covers 15 residues. The CDR3 here is CASSPVGESTDTQYF. CDR3 DNA: TGTGCCAGCTCCCCAGTGGGAGAGTCCACAGATACGCAGTATTTT.

This clone has a handful of counts. V gene TRBV10-2 combines with J gene TRBJ1-2, with D perhaps matching TRBD1 (5 bases). The CDR3 is 14 amino acids. Trimming cost V 3 bases and J 3 bases, with 11 bases left between them. Germline CDR1 WSHSY, CDR2 SAAADI. In DNA, the CDR3 is TGCGCCAGCAGTGACCCCCGACAGCACTATGGCTACACCTTC. Translated: CASSDPRQHYGYTF.

The rearrangement uses TRBV5-1 and TRBJ2-7; D is perhaps TRBD2 (5 bases). V was trimmed by 1 base and J by 0 bases, leaving 8 bases between them. There are 14 residues in the CDR3. Germline lookup yields CDR1 SGHRS and CDR2 YFSETQ. In DNA form, the CDR3 reads TGCGCCAGCAGCTTGTTTACTAGCTCCTACGAGCAGTACTTC. Translated: CASSLFTSSYEQYF.

The chain employs TRBV19 and TRBJ1-2, with 7 bases that match TRBD1. V was pared by 2 bases and J by 8 bases, with 11 bases of the junction left unmatched. The CDR3 extends over 15 amino acids. Germline CDR1 is LNHDA and CDR2 is SQIVND (reference sequence). CDR3: CASSITPTGAGGYTF. In DNA, the CDR3 is TGTGCCAGTAGTATAACTCCAACAGGGGCTGGGGGCTACACCTTC.

The chain employs TRBV19 and TRBJ2-1, with unresolved D. The CDR3 extends over 16 amino acids. CDR1 is LNHDA, CDR2 SQIVND, per germline (reference sequence). Between the trimmed V and J ends, which lost 6 bases and 1 base, there was a span of 16 bases. The CDR3 spells CASRLEAAVSYNEQFF. The CDR3 DNA reads as TGTGCCAGTAGACTCGAGGCAGCTGTGTCCTACAATGAGCAGTTCTTC.

V gene TRBV24-1 combines with J gene TRBJ1-1; 11 bases agree with TRBD1. V gave up 3 bases and J gave up 2 bases; unmatched junction bases: 13. Germline-derived CDR1 and CDR2 are KGHDR and SFDVKD. The CDR3 runs to 19 residues. This chain's CDR3 is CATSDTPRTGGQGNTEAFF. The CDR3, as DNA: TGTGCCACCAGTGATACCCCAAGGACAGGGGGCCAGGGTAACACTGAAGCTTTCTTT.

The chain has TRBV20-1 and TRBJ2-7, with D possibly being TRBD2 (6 bases). The germline V gene has CDR1 DFQATT and CDR2 SNEGSKA (reference sequence). Trimming cost V 3 bases and J 7 bases, with 22 bases left between them. This CDR3 spans 15 amino acids. The DNA of the CDR3 is TGCAGTGCTAGTTTGGGGGACTCCCGGATTCGGGAGCAGTACTTC. Translated: CSASLGDSRIREQYF.

The chain combines TRBV6-5 with TRBJ2-5; a weak D match, TRBD1 (6 bases). Deletions cut 5 bases from V and 4 bases from J, with 11 bases between. CDR3 length equals 13 residues. Germline values: CDR1 MNHEY, CDR2 SVGAGI. CDR3 bases: TGTGCCAGCAGTACAGGGCCCTCAGAGACCCAGTACTTC. As protein: CASSTGPSETQYF.

Regarding this clone: This specimen includes other DNA sequences encoding the same CDR3. J is TRBJ1-1 and V is TRBV4-1; TRBD1 matches 9 bases. Germline assignment: CDR1 MGHRA and CDR2 YSYEKL. This CDR3 spans 14 amino acids. Trimming took 4 bases from V and 4 from J; bases not matched to a gene: 4. CDR3 nucleotide sequence: TGCGCCAGCAGCCCGGGACAGGGAACCACTGAAGCTTTCTTT. This translates into CASSPGQGTTEAFF.